The 6 T cell receptor beta chains below come from one sample, sequenced in a study of blood T cell repertoires in COVID-19. Sequenced by immunoSEQ multiplex PCR; TCRdb stores in-frame clones only, minus some. In the table there are approximately 98,000 clones, about 90% of which are singletons. Sequences were obtained from peripheral blood. These receptors came from a human donor in a cohort sampled during active COVID-19.

The CDR3 DNA is TGTGCCAGCACCTTCAGGGCTCCTCAGCCCCAGCATTTT. The encoded protein is CASTFRAPQPQHF. The genes are TRBV2 and TRBJ1-5; a weak D match, TRBD1 (5 bases). Germline V lookup: CDR1 SNHLY, CDR2 FYNNEI. Trimming took off 7 bases at V and 6 bases at J, with 13 bases between the two ends. The CDR3 sequence is 13 residues long.

This clone showed up just once. The chain couples TRBV7-9 to TRBJ1-2; 9 bases line up with TRBD1. The ends lost 4 bases at V and 5 bases at J; junction bases unmatched: 8. Looked up from germline, CDR1 is SEHNR and CDR2 is FQNEAQ (reference sequence). The CDR3 covers 15 residues. The CDR3 coding sequence is TGTGCCAGCAGCTACCCCCCGGACAGGGGTTATGGCTACACCTTC. Translating gives CASSYPPDRGYGYTF.

V and J are TRBV19 and TRBJ2-3; TRBD2 matches at 9 bases. CDR3 size: 15 residues. V lost 5 bases to trimming and J lost 2 bases; unmatched junction nucleotides: 5. Germline CDR1 is LNHDA and CDR2 is SQIVND (reference sequence). As DNA, the CDR3 is TGTGCCAGTAGTCTAGCGGGGAGAAACACAGATACGCAGTATTTT. Its protein is CASSLAGRNTDTQYF.

CDR3 protein: CASSRPGTGVNEQFF. CDR3 DNA sequence: TGTGCCAGCAGCCGCCCCGGGACAGGGGTCAATGAGCAGTTCTTC. The chain recombines TRBV14 with TRBJ2-1, with 10 bases that match TRBD1. This CDR3 region has 15 residues. V shed 4 bases and J 6 bases; nucleotides not matched to a gene: 6. Germline CDR1 reads SGHDN; CDR2 reads FVKESK.

This chain connects TRBV9 to TRBJ2-3; 7 nucleotides match TRBD1. Germline V gene lookup returns CDR1 SGDLS and CDR2 YYNGEE. The CDR3 runs 17 residues. With 4 bases clipped from V and 2 bases from J, the junction kept 13 bases outside the gene matches. CDR3 sequence: CASSFPRGPGNTDTQYF. In DNA form, the CDR3 reads TGTGCCAGCAGCTTCCCGAGGGGGCCAGGGAACACAGATACGCAGTATTTT.

The chain links TRBV6-5 to TRBJ2-2, with D hard to call. From germline, CDR1 is MNHEY and CDR2 SVGAGI. The V end lost 8 bases, the J end lost 4 bases, and 11 bases lay between the germline ends. This CDR3 comprises 13 residues. The CDR3 sequence: CASHPFGTGELFF. In nucleotides, the CDR3 is TGTGCCAGCCACCCGTTCGGCACCGGGGAGCTGTTTTTT.